Shown below are 5 T cell receptor beta chains from a single sample sequenced in a study of blood T cells in healthy people across ages. A second PCR, run for roughly 7 to 12 cycles, used a sample-barcoded 5' primer plus a J-beta primer mix. Each CDR3 protein gets one entry after TCRdb re-called the 5' RACE reads with MiXCR. The sample includes roughly 800,000 distinct CDR3 sequences, 20% to 30% seen only once; the top ten take just under 9.5%. The same data also went into a second study, on T cells of mothers and their children.

Source material: blood. The source is a boy younger than 18 in good health.

This clonotype has more than one count but fewer than ten. The chain links TRBV12-3 or TRBV12-4 to TRBJ2-5, with 8 bases that match TRBD2. The CDR3 is 16 amino acids. Trimming at V came to 6 bases and at J to 3 bases, leaving 12 bases not matched to a gene. The CDR3 DNA follows: TGTGCCAGCAGGGGGAGTTGGTTTAGCGGGGAAGAGACCCAGTACTTC. The encoded protein is CASRGSWFSGEETQYF.

This clonotype was seen only a few times. The gene calls are TRBV5-1 and TRBJ2-5, with TRBD2 matching 7 bases. Germline V gene sequence: CDR1 SGHRS, CDR2 YFSETQ. The CDR3 contains 15 residues. Germline trimming cut 0 bases from V and 11 bases from J; bases unmatched to any gene: 13. The DNA of the CDR3 is TGCGCCAGCAGCTTGGCCGCGGGAGAGTCCCACCAGCAGTACTTC. It translates to CASSLAAGESHQQYF.

The genes are TRBV24-1 and TRBJ2-3, with unresolved D. The germline gives CDR1 KGHDR, CDR2 SFDVKD. The V end lost 4 bases, the J end lost 2 bases, and 18 bases lay between the germline ends. The CDR3 contains 17 residues. In DNA, the CDR3 is TGTGCCACCAGTGAACACCCTGGAGTCCCACACACAGATACGCAGTATTTT. Its protein is CATSEHPGVPHTDTQYF.

This clonotype was seen a handful of times. The CDR3 region is CASTPPTLAGGGKNIQYF. The CDR3 DNA is TGTGCCAGCACTCCTCCAACTCTAGCGGGAGGAGGCAAAAACATTCAGTACTTC. J is TRBJ2-4 and V is TRBV28; 11 nucleotides line up with TRBD2. This CDR3 region has 18 residues. V dropped 7 bases and J dropped 3; count of bases not matched to a gene: 14. The germline gives CDR1 MDHEN, CDR2 SYDVKM. The variable domain in full, with the rest retrieved from reference TRBV28 and TRBJ2-4, is DVKVTQSSRYLVKRTGEKVFLECVQDMDHENMFWYRQDPGLGLRLIYFSYDVKMKEKGDIPEGYSVSREKKERFSLILESASTNQTSMYLCASTPPTLAGGGKNIQYFGAGTRLSVL.

This sequence joins TRBV29-1 and TRBJ1-3; D not certain. The CDR3 covers 13 residues. Between the trimmed V and J ends, which lost 6 bases and 0 bases, there was a span of 9 bases. Germline CDR1 is SQVTM and CDR2 is ANQGSEA. CDR3 loop: CSVLSFSGNTIYF. CDR3 nucleotide sequence: TGCAGCGTGCTATCCTTCTCTGGAAACACCATATATTTT.